The next 5 T cell receptor beta chains were all read from a single sample in a study of Graves' ophthalmopathy and Graves' hyperthyroidism. RNA served as the template for amplifying TCR beta CDR3 regions. HTBI-primed first-round RT-PCR preceded second-round multiplex PCR. TCRdb reanalysed the multiplex PCR reads using MiXCR and keeps one entry per CDR3 protein. The table has 200,000 to 250,000 distinct CDR3 sequences, 25% to 30% seen once; the top ten hold approximately 8.2%. The material sequenced was peripheral blood. The receptor set was obtained from a man in his fifties with Graves' ophthalmopathy.

This clonotype has a count of ten or more. A read error may produce the germline difference seen at one junction end. CDR3 nucleotide sequence: TGCGCCAGCAGCATCGGACAGGGGAACACCGGGGAGCCGTTTTTT. Amino acid sequence: CASSIGQGNTGEPFF. J is TRBJ2-2 and V is TRBV5-1, with 9 positions matching TRBD1. CDR1 and CDR2 from the germline V gene are SGHRS and YFSETQ. The CDR3 loop spans 15 amino acids.

There are many counts of this clonotype. This rearrangement joins TRBV3-1 to TRBJ1-2, with TRBD1 matching 8 bases. The CDR3 has 16 residues. Germline V CDR1 and CDR2: LGHDT, YNNKEL (reference sequence). V lost 2 bases to trimming and J lost 9 bases; unmatched junction nucleotides: 14. CDR3 nucleotides: TGTGCCAGCAGCCAATCCTTCGCCGACAGGGGAGATCGCTACACCTTC. Translating it yields CASSQSFADRGDRYTF.

This clonotype was seen at least ten times. For the CDR3, the DNA is TGTGCCAGCAGCTTAGTGGGACAGGGGTCCTACGAGCAGTACTTC. Amino acid sequence: CASSLVGQGSYEQYF. The chain carries TRBV7-8 and TRBJ2-7; 10 bases line up with TRBD1. This CDR3 comprises 15 residues. V trimming: 1 base; J trimming: 1 base; junction bases outside the gene matches: 1. CDR1 SGHVS and CDR2 FQNEAQ come from the germline V gene.

The table lists this clonotype with many counts. The V gene is TRBV6-5, the J gene TRBJ1-6; D may be TRBD1 (6 bases). The CDR3 is 16 amino acids. Trimming removed 2 bases from V and 5 bases from J, with 13 bases in between. In germline, CDR1 is MNHEY, CDR2 SVGAGI. CDR3 nucleotides: TGTGCCAGCAGTTACAGGGGGGGCAGGGATAATTCACCCCTCCACTTT. Its protein product is CASSYRGGRDNSPLHF.

This clonotype was seen many times. The V gene is TRBV20-1, the J gene TRBJ1-5, with 7 bases lining up with TRBD1. The CDR3 has 12 residues. The J segment lost 8 bases and the V segment lost 6 bases, leaving 7 bases of the junction unmatched. From germline, CDR1 is DFQATT and CDR2 SNEGSKA (reference sequence). In nucleotides, the CDR3 is TGCAGTGCCGCGACAGGGATCGAGCCCCAGCATTTT. Encoded protein: CSAATGIEPQHF.